This T cell receptor beta chain was retrieved from a study of T cells in Graves' hyperthyroidism and ophthalmopathy. Findings and limits, study-wide: Clonotypes that were expanded in thyroid above 0.001 mostly appeared in blood too.

The CDR3 regions of TCR beta were amplified from RNA transcripts. The HTBI set primed first-round TCR CDR3 RT-PCR. TCRdb re-called the multiplex PCR reads with MiXCR, one entry per CDR3 protein. Among about 480,000 distinct CDR3 sequences listed, roughly an eighth were seen once. This clonotype showed up many times. What it recognizes is unknown. The length of the CDR3 is 14 residues. Germline-derived CDR1 and CDR2 are SGHNT and YENEEA. Trimming stripped 6 bases from V and 5 bases from J, with 14 bases between. Graves' hyperthyroidism was deemed stable given no ophthalmopathy progression within 18 months.

The receptor was derived from a young woman with Graves' hyperthyroidism. The chain carries TRBV11-3 and TRBJ2-1; D possibly corresponds to TRBD2 (5 bases). Source material: blood. CDR3 DNA sequence: TGTGCCAGCAGGGGAGAGGCGGTAAACAATGAGCAGTTCTTC. It translates to CASRGEAVNNEQFF.